The following is a T cell receptor (beta chain) sequence with its context. Trimming removed 1 base at V and 1 base at J, with 10 bases between. The V gene's germline CDR1 is ENHRY and CDR2 SYGVKD. The CDR3 is 15 residues long. Participants were aged roughly 18 to 89 years, lived in some 23 US areas, and enrolled virtually. Clinical history as reported by participants underpinned cohort assignment. Here immunoSEQ multiplex PCR was the method, and the copy in TCRdb shows in-frame clones only, minus some. The table shows about 330,000 clones, with roughly nine tenths occurring only once. This specimen comes from a study of blood T cell repertoires in COVID-19. Study-level background: PBMCs, B-cell-depleted T cells, or T cells provided the cDNA or gDNA that made up the material.

The V gene is TRBV10-3, the J gene TRBJ1-1; a weak D match, TRBD1 (6 bases). This clonotype originated in a woman aged 25-40 years who had recovered from COVID-19. Sequencing was performed on PBMCs or T cells enriched from blood (not recorded which). The CDR3 bases are TGTGCCATCAGTGAGTGGGCAGGGGCGAACACTGAAGCTTTCTTT. It specifies CAISEWAGANTEAFF.